The present entry profiles one T cell receptor beta chain with its context. Its target is not known. This entry belongs to a study of shared clonotypes between healthy human individuals. Study results and limitations: The naive CD4 repertoires of several donors were compared, and around 4.9% of clonotypes were shared. Incomplete sequencing of sorted subsets was indicated by rarefaction despite large depth. Among non-shared clonotypes, generation probabilities were lower than among those shared by all four donors.

Every donor, a Caucasian adult, lived in Nashville, Tennessee. The CDR3 consists of 14 residues. Trimming removed 5 bases from V and 1 base from J, with 8 bases in between. CDR1 and CDR2 (germline): PRHDT, FYEKMQ (reference sequence). The protocol was immunoSEQ multiplex PCR, while the TCRdb copy is restricted to in-frame clones and leaves out a portion. The repertoire holds about 680,000 clones, with about 74% as singletons. Sequenced: memory CD4+ T cells sorted from blood. As for subset: CD45RA-negative fraction. V is TRBV13 and J is TRBJ2-2, with D uncertain. The clonotype was recovered from a woman between 25 and 40 years old in good health. CDR3 nucleotide sequence: TGTGCCAGCAGCCAGGCGGAGAACACCGGGGAGCTGTTTTTT. Translation gives CASSQAENTGELFF. Full variable domain (outside the CDR3, taken from reference TRBV13 and TRBJ2-2): AAGVIQSPRHLIKEKRETATLKCYPIPRHDTVYWYQQGPGQDPQFLISFYEKMQSDKGSIPDRFSAQQFSDYHSELNMSSLELGDSALYFCASSQAENTGELFFGEGSRLTVL.